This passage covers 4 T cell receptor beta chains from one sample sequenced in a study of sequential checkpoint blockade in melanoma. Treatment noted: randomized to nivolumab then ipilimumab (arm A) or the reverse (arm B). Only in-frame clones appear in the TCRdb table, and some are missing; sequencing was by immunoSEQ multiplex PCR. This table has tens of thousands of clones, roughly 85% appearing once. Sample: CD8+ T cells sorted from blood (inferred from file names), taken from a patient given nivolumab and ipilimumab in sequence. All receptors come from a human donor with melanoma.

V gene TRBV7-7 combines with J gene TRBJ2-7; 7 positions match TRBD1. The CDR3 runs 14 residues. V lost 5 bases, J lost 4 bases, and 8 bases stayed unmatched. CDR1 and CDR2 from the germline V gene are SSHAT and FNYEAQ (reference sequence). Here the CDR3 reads CASSPGTDPYEQYV. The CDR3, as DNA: TGTGCCAGCAGCCCCGGGACAGACCCATACGAGCAGTACGTC.

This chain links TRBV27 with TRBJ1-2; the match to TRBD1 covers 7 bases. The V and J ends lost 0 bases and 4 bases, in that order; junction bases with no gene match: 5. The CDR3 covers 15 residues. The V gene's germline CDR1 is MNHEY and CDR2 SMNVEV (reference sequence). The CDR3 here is CASSLSTGLGYGYTF. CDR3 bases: TGTGCCAGCAGTTTATCGACAGGGTTAGGCTATGGCTACACCTTC.

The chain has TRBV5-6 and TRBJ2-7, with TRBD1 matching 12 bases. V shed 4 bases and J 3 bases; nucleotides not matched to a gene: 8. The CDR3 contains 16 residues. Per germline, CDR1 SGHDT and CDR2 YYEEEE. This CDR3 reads CASSPGTGGNHYEQYV. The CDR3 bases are TGTGCCAGCAGCCCGGGGACAGGGGGCAATCACTACGAGCAGTACGTC.

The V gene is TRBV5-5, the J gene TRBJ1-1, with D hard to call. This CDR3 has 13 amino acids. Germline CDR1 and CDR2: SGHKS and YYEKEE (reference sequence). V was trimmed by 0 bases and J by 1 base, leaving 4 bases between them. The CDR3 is CASSLGRNTEAFF. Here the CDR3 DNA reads TGTGCCAGCAGCTTGGGCAGGAACACTGAAGCTTTCTTT. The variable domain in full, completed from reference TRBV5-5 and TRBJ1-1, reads DAGVTQSPTHLIKTRGQQVTLRCSPISGHKSVSWYQQVLGQGPQFIFQYYEKEERGRGNFPDRFSARQFPNYSSELNVNALLLGDSALYLCASSLGRNTEAFFGQGTRLTVV.